This TCR beta chain was found in a study of T-cell memory formation after mild COVID-19. Study overall: TCR clusters mostly belonged to single donors.

CDR3 length equals 12 residues. V was trimmed by 3 bases and J by 5 bases, leaving 8 bases between them. After 5'RACE with constant-segment primers, TCR alpha and TCR beta cDNA libraries carrying sample barcodes and UMIs were obtained. TCRdb passed the 5' RACE reads through MiXCR, listing each CDR3 protein once. The data show more than 350,000 distinct CDR3 sequences, under 25% seen once. Sequenced: PBMCs or a T cell subset sorted from them (not recorded which). The TCR sequence derives from an adult woman who had mild COVID-19 (a few samples of this study predate the infection). Cell type and time point are not known. The genes are TRBV12-3 or TRBV12-4 and TRBJ2-7; no reliable D call. The CDR3: CASSLGYDEQYF. The CDR3 DNA reads TGTGCCAGCAGTTTGGGTTATGACGAGCAGTACTTC.